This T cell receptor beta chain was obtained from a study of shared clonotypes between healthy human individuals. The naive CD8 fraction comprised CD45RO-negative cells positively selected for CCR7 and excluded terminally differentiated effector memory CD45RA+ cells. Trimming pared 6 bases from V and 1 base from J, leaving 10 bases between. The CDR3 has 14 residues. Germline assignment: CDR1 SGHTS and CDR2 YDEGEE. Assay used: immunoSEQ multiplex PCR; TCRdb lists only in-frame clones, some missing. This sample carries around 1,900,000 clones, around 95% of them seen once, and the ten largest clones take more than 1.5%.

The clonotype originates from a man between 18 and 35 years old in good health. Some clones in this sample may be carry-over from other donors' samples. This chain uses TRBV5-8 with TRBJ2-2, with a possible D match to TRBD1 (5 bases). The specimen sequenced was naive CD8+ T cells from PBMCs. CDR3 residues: CASNDRKNTGELFF. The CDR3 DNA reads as TGTGCCAGCAATGACAGAAAGAACACCGGGGAGCTGTTTTTT.